The T cell receptor beta chain described here comes from a study of persistence of HIV-infected CD4 T cells. Study context: Suppressive ART had lasted a median of roughly eight years. Study results and limitations: Antigen-responding cells were enriched for degenerate expanded CDR3beta sequences.

On this clone: The antigen remains undetermined.

Stimulation used approximately 9.5 ug/mL lysate from CMV-infected fibroblasts. CD40L/CD69 double-negative CD45RO-high memory CD4+ T cells were collected. Undetectable plasma HIV-1 RNA below 50 copies/mL lasted at least 4 years. A roughly 20-hour stimulation of CD8-depleted PBMCs used anti-CD28/CD49d costimulation, CD40-blocking antibody and enfuvirtide. The CDR3 is 17 residues long. The V end lost 3 bases, the J end lost 0 bases, and 15 bases lay between the germline ends. The germline gives CDR1 KGHSH, CDR2 LQKENI. Sequencing used immunoSEQ version 4 in survey mode. Produced via immunoSEQ multiplex PCR; TCRdb's table is partial and in-frame only. The profile covers under 40,000 clones, with 82% appearing a single time and 5% to 7% taken by the ten largest.

The rearrangement uses TRBV18 and TRBJ1-3; D is possibly TRBD1 (5 bases). This TCR was recovered from an adult woman with HIV who was CMV-seropositive. Sequenced here: CD4+ T cells sorted from PBMCs after 18-hour stimulation, sampled from a patient who received antiretroviral therapy. The chain's CDR3 is CASSPGTPANSGNTIYF. The CDR3 nucleotides are TGTGCCAGCTCACCTGGGACTCCCGCAAACTCTGGAAACACCATATATTTT.